This TCR beta chain stems from a study of blood T cell repertoires in COVID-19. Across the whole study: Italy, Spain and the United States were the sources of the convalescent and acute COVID-19 samples. T cells, B-cell-depleted T cells, or PBMCs provided the cDNA or gDNA that served as material.

Per the study methods: Cell counts per sample came from amplifying reference gene primers. TCRdb's table, derived via immunoSEQ multiplex PCR, lists solely in-frame clones and lacks some. The V and J calls and clone size were taken over from that table, and D and trimming were inferred from the DNA. Seen here are roughly 100,000 clones, 70% to 90% observed once, and the top ten hold 2% to 2.5%. CDR1 LNHDA and CDR2 SQIVND come from the germline V gene (reference sequence). The CDR3 consists of 14 residues. V lost 6 bases, J lost 7 bases, and 10 bases stayed unmatched. The source of this sequence is a human donor in a cohort sampled during active COVID-19. The source material was peripheral blood. The V call is TRBV19, the J call TRBJ2-7, with 9 nucleotides matching TRBD1. DNA for the CDR3: TGTGCCAGTAGCACAGGGGGCGCATTGATGGAGCAGTACTTC. Protein sequence: CASSTGGALMEQYF.